This is a list of T cell receptor beta chains from one sample in a study of cytomegalovirus exposure and HLA in healthy donors. Sequencing used immunoSEQ multiplex PCR; TCRdb keeps in-frame clones, though not all of them. The table records roughly 120,000 clones, roughly 76% of them present only once. Sequencing input: PBMCs. The receptors here all came from a woman in her fifties or sixties in good health and CMV-seropositive. The conserved cysteine and the conserved F or W are not part of the CDR3 here. The order of the fields is J gene, CDR3 length, D gene, V gene, CDR3 protein. A D gene is named only where the DNA matches it firmly.

J gene: TRBJ2-1
CDR3 length: 14
D gene: TRBD1
V gene: TRBV5-1
CDR3 protein: ASSPVWTGVTNEQF

J gene: TRBJ2-1
CDR3 length: 11
D gene: NA
V gene: TRBV6-1
CDR3 protein: ASSESGILAQF

J gene: TRBJ2-3
CDR3 length: 17
D gene: TRBD2
V gene: TRBV4-1
CDR3 protein: ASSQRTRGPLGSTDTQY

J gene: TRBJ2-3
CDR3 length: 12
D gene: NA
V gene: TRBV6-5
CDR3 protein: ASSYREGADTQY

J gene: TRBJ2-7
CDR3 length: 9
D gene: NA
V gene: TRBV6-1
CDR3 protein: ASSETTEQY

J gene: TRBJ2-7
CDR3 length: 13
D gene: NA
V gene: TRBV6-1
CDR3 protein: ASSTGGTGGYEQY

J gene: TRBJ1-3
CDR3 length: 13
D gene: NA
V gene: TRBV2
CDR3 protein: ASSALQSPGNTIY

J gene: TRBJ2-1
CDR3 length: 13
D gene: TRBD2
V gene: TRBV7-2
CDR3 protein: ASNLRLAGDDEQF

J gene: TRBJ1-6
CDR3 length: 15
D gene: NA
V gene: TRBV4-2
CDR3 protein: ASSQEVAAAQEWVLH

J gene: TRBJ2-5
CDR3 length: 12
D gene: TRBD2
V gene: TRBV4-2
CDR3 protein: ASSQGVAGETQY

J gene: TRBJ2-3
CDR3 length: 14
D gene: TRBD2
V gene: TRBV28
CDR3 protein: ASSLRLAVRTDTQY

J gene: NA
CDR3 length: 13
D gene: TRBD1
V gene: TRBV4-2
CDR3 protein: ASSQVGDRTYEQY

J gene: TRBJ1-4
CDR3 length: 14
D gene: TRBD1
V gene: TRBV7-9
CDR3 protein: ASSAPTGVSNEKLF

J gene: TRBJ2-2
CDR3 length: 14
D gene: TRBD1
V gene: TRBV11-3
CDR3 protein: ASSPVGTEKAGELF

J gene: TRBJ1-4
CDR3 length: 12
D gene: NA
V gene: TRBV19
CDR3 protein: ASSDQGRDGKLF

J gene: TRBJ2-2
CDR3 length: 11
D gene: NA
V gene: TRBV5-1
CDR3 protein: ASSRGAAGELF

J gene: TRBJ2-1
CDR3 length: 12
D gene: NA
V gene: TRBV7-2
CDR3 protein: APWRDSPYNEQF

J gene: TRBJ2-7
CDR3 length: 11
D gene: TRBD1
V gene: TRBV10-3
CDR3 protein: AISEQGQGKQY

J gene: NA
CDR3 length: 13
D gene: NA
V gene: TRBV19
CDR3 protein: ASSIVGGSQETQY

J gene: TRBJ1-2
CDR3 length: 12
D gene: NA
V gene: TRBV6-1
CDR3 protein: ASTIWGLNYGYT

J gene: TRBJ1-1
CDR3 length: 12
D gene: NA
V gene: TRBV4-3
CDR3 protein: ASSQESRATEAF

J gene: TRBJ1-2
CDR3 length: 14
D gene: TRBD1
V gene: TRBV4-3
CDR3 protein: ASSRGAGQGFDGYT

J gene: TRBJ2-2
CDR3 length: 13
D gene: NA
V gene: TRBV11-2
CDR3 protein: ASSLLASNTGELF

J gene: TRBJ1-4
CDR3 length: 12
D gene: NA
V gene: TRBV6-5
CDR3 protein: ASSRKYINEKLF

J gene: TRBJ1-2
CDR3 length: 14
D gene: TRBD1
V gene: TRBV6-6
CDR3 protein: ASSDTGTGDYYGYT

J gene: TRBJ2-5
CDR3 length: 13
D gene: TRBD2
V gene: TRBV2
CDR3 protein: ASREWYAGDETQY

J gene: TRBJ1-3
CDR3 length: 12
D gene: NA
V gene: TRBV6-5
CDR3 protein: ASSLTAAGNTIY

J gene: TRBJ1-6
CDR3 length: 13
D gene: TRBD1
V gene: TRBV9
CDR3 protein: ASSGTGTVSSPLH

J gene: TRBJ1-2
CDR3 length: 14
D gene: NA
V gene: TRBV7-3
CDR3 protein: ASSLSSTGSSIGYT

J gene: TRBJ1-1
CDR3 length: 11
D gene: NA
V gene: TRBV6-1
CDR3 protein: ASGRGMNTEAF

J gene: TRBJ2-1
CDR3 length: 12
D gene: TRBD1
V gene: TRBV19
CDR3 protein: ASSIGTGHNEQF

J gene: TRBJ2-3
CDR3 length: 13
D gene: TRBD2
V gene: TRBV28
CDR3 protein: ASSFAAGGLNTQY

J gene: TRBJ1-6
CDR3 length: 17
D gene: TRBD1
V gene: TRBV19
CDR3 protein: ASSTERDRLGPYNSPLH

J gene: TRBJ2-5
CDR3 length: 12
D gene: NA
V gene: TRBV6-5
CDR3 protein: ASSYGQGMETQY

J gene: TRBJ2-1
CDR3 length: 11
D gene: NA
V gene: TRBV4-1
CDR3 protein: ASSHGEGNEQF

J gene: TRBJ2-1
CDR3 length: 11
D gene: NA
V gene: TRBV6-7
CDR3 protein: ASGQSGYNEQF

J gene: TRBJ1-1
CDR3 length: 13
D gene: TRBD1
V gene: TRBV7-3
CDR3 protein: ASSLTGGTGTEAF

J gene: TRBJ2-5
CDR3 length: 12
D gene: TRBD1
V gene: TRBV7-9
CDR3 protein: ASSSRQGAETQY

J gene: TRBJ1-4
CDR3 length: 11
D gene: TRBD1
V gene: TRBV5-1
CDR3 protein: ASSTEGQGRLF

J gene: TRBJ2-3
CDR3 length: 13
D gene: TRBD2
V gene: TRBV7-7
CDR3 protein: ASSLGSGGADTQY

J gene: TRBJ1-3
CDR3 length: 15
D gene: NA
V gene: TRBV18
CDR3 protein: ASSRARQASSGNTIY

J gene: TRBJ2-7
CDR3 length: 13
D gene: NA
V gene: TRBV27
CDR3 protein: ASSLLGQSSYEQY

J gene: TRBJ2-4
CDR3 length: 15
D gene: TRBD2
V gene: TRBV7-9
CDR3 protein: ASSPYTGGMAKNIQY

J gene: TRBJ2-5
CDR3 length: 16
D gene: NA
V gene: TRBV5-1
CDR3 protein: ASSQRPWARGAKETQY

J gene: TRBJ2-7
CDR3 length: 11
D gene: NA
V gene: TRBV29-1
CDR3 protein: SVGIESSYEQY

J gene: TRBJ2-5
CDR3 length: 13
D gene: TRBD2
V gene: TRBV5-4
CDR3 protein: ASSFLTGGQETQY

J gene: TRBJ2-5
CDR3 length: 14
D gene: TRBD2
V gene: TRBV6-5
CDR3 protein: ASSSFRTSGTETQY

J gene: TRBJ1-3
CDR3 length: 13
D gene: NA
V gene: TRBV6-5
CDR3 protein: ASSLRDNSGNTIY

J gene: TRBJ1-6
CDR3 length: 15
D gene: NA
V gene: TRBV5-6
CDR3 protein: ASSLGGGVIYNSPLH

J gene: TRBJ1-3
CDR3 length: 14
D gene: NA
V gene: TRBV6-5
CDR3 protein: ASSYLQPISGNTIY

J gene: TRBJ1-2
CDR3 length: 11
D gene: NA
V gene: TRBV27
CDR3 protein: ASSFQGYYGYT

J gene: TRBJ1-3
CDR3 length: 12
D gene: NA
V gene: TRBV5-8
CDR3 protein: ASRTPSSGNTIY

J gene: TRBJ1-5
CDR3 length: 12
D gene: TRBD1
V gene: TRBV6-1
CDR3 protein: ASTVTGTNQPQH

J gene: TRBJ2-1
CDR3 length: 10
D gene: NA
V gene: TRBV9
CDR3 protein: ASSGLPSEQF

J gene: TRBJ2-3
CDR3 length: 12
D gene: NA
V gene: TRBV14
CDR3 protein: ASSIRATGDTQY

J gene: TRBJ1-2
CDR3 length: 15
D gene: TRBD1
V gene: TRBV6-1
CDR3 protein: ASSERSGTGTFYGYT

J gene: TRBJ1-1
CDR3 length: 13
D gene: NA
V gene: TRBV4-3
CDR3 protein: ASSQQRDIYTEAF